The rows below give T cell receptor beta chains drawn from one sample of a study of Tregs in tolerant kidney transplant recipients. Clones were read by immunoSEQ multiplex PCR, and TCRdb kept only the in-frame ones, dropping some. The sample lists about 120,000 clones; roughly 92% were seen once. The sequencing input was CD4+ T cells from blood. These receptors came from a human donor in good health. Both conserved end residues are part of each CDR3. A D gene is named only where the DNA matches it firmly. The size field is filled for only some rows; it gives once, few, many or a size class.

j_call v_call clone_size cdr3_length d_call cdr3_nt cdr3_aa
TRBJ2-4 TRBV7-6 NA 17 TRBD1 TGTGCCAGCAGCTTAGGCTACAGGGGTTCGGCCAAAAACATTCAGTACTTC CASSLGYRGSAKNIQYF
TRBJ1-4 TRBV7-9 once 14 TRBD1 TGTGCCAGCGCTCTGCAGGGGGCTCGGGAAAAACTGTTTTTT CASALQGAREKLFF
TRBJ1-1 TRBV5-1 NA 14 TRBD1 TGCGCAAGCACCCTTTCGACAGGGGGCACTGAAGCTTTCTTT CASTLSTGGTEAFF
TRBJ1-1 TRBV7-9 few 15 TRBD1 TGTGCCAGCAGCCCCCCGGGGACAGCGAACACTGAAGCTTTCTTT CASSPPGTANTEAFF
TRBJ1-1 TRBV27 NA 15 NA TGTGCCAGCAGTTTATCCCGGGACTGGTCGTTTGAGGCTTTCTTT CASSLSRDWSFEAFF
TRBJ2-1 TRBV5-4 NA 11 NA TGTGCGGCAGGCGGGCCGAGGGAGCAGTTCTTC CAAGGPREQFF
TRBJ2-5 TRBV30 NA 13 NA TGTGCCTGGAAGGACAAAAACCAAGAGACCCAGTACTTC CAWKDKNQETQYF
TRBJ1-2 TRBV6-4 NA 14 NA TGTGCCAGCAGGCCCCAAGAAGGGCCCTATGGCTACACCTTC CASRPQEGPYGYTF
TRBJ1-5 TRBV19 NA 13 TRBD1 TGTGCCAGTACTCGACAGGGTAATGGAGCCCAGCATTTT CASTRQGNGAQHF
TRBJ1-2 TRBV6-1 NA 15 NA TGTGCCAGCACCACTCCACACGGGGGTAACTATGGCTACACCTTC CASTTPHGGNYGYTF